A selection of T cell receptor beta chains follows, all from one sample in a study of cytomegalovirus exposure and HLA in healthy donors. The repertoire was sequenced with immunoSEQ multiplex PCR; TCRdb's copy has only in-frame clones and lacks some. The repertoire holds about 150,000 clones, with 86% as singletons. Specimen: PBMCs. The receptor source for this set is a man aged 18-30 years in good health and CMV-seropositive. CDR3s include the opening cysteine and the closing phenylalanine or tryptophan.

>TRBJ2-3|TRBV29-1
CSGGQGRTDTQYF
>TRBJ1-3|TRBV18
CASSPSGVVGGNTIYF
>TRBJ2-7|TRBV5-1
CASSAQGKVYEQYF
>TRBJ2-3|TRBV6-5
CASSYSSLNTDTQYF
>TRBJ2-1|TRBV9
CASSGDRSYQVEQFF
>TRBJ2-3|TRBV6-4
CASSLSGGAVDTQYF
>TRBJ2-7|TRBV9
CASSPRTSYEQYF
>TRBJ1-5|TRBV28
CASSLTPGVSNQPQHF
>TRBJ2-5|TRBV10-3
CAISEAVLETQYF
>TRBJ2-1|TRBV2
CASRSFLAGGNDEQFF
>TRBJ1-5|TRBV6-1
CASSDKFAGPQHF
>TRBJ2-1|TRBV11-3
CASSLDRGGFYNEQFF
>TRBJ2-2|TRBV14
CASSQLPLTGNTGELFF
>TRBJ2-3|TRBV6-5
CASSIEGYSDTQYF
>TRBJ2-3|TRBV4-1
CASSQPVGLAGPGGTDTQYF
>TRBJ2-4|TRBV29-1
CSVSSVLAENIQYF
>TRBJ2-7|TRBV4-1
CASSQDRARASREQYF
>TRBJ2-3|TRBV2
CASRGTSGTDTQYF
>TRBJ1-5|TRBV7-2
CASSFDRVNQPQHF
>TRBJ2-3|TRBV4-2
CASSQPGLTQYF
>TRBJ1-1|TRBV19
CASNNRQGATEAFF
>TRBJ1-2|TRBV2
CASSRLAGGLVYTF
>TRBJ1-3|TRBV2
CASSEAGTGFGNTIYF
>TRBJ2-7|TRBV7-9
CASSLEQARTPYEQYF
>TRBJ2-1|TRBV2
CASSHPTGGSVNDEQFF
>TRBJ2-1|TRBV11-2
CASSLRQREGYNEQFF
>TRBJ2-7|TRBV7-6
CASSNPYRGAGYEQYF
>TRBJ2-3|TRBV30
CAWTGLAGPDTQYF
>TRBJ1-5|TRBV19
CASSIWGEGLWQPQHF
>TRBJ1-1|TRBV6-5
CASRTTTGSAEAFF
>TRBJ2-3|TRBV10-2
CASTYPGSGRSTDTQYF
>TRBJ1-2|TRBV19
CASTKGIGYGYTF
>TRBJ1-1|TRBV11-2
CASSLGAAMNTEAFF
>TRBJ1-3|TRBV7-2
CASSRRGSGNTIYF
>TRBJ1-1|TRBV6-1
CASSEDSTEAFF
>TRBJ2-7|TRBV6-5
CASSYSQAGIGQYF
>TRBJ2-5|TRBV5-4
CASSVKETQYF
>TRBJ2-5|TRBV7-2
CASSLPGQGGETQYF
>TRBJ2-7|TRBV2
CASRVPIAGTLTYEQYF
>TRBJ2-6|TRBV19
CASSATTGVGGANVLTF
>TRBJ1-5|TRBV6-1
CASSESTAYSNQPQHF
>TRBJ1-5|TRBV19
CASRVDRGPNQPQHF
>TRBJ1-1|TRBV7-9
CASSDSPREEAFF
>TRBJ1-2|TRBV6-1
CASSAGQTHYGYTF
>TRBJ1-1|TRBV6-5
CASSPTGAINEAFF
>TRBJ2-6|TRBV7-2
CASSLARRDRFNSEAGANVLTF
>TRBJ2-1|TRBV5-1
CASSFTSGTYNEQFF